These 27 T cell receptor beta chains share one sample of origin, sequenced in a study of T-cell reconstitution after alpha-beta-depleted transplantation in children. Unique molecular identifiers were used in preparing the TCRbeta library. One entry per CDR3 protein results from TCRdb running MiXCR on the PCR reads. This sample has approximately 200,000 distinct CDR3 sequences, with roughly 15% found just once. Material: PBMCs from the stem cell graft donor, obtained from the stem cell graft. The receptors were gathered from a human donor who donated a stem cell graft to a child with acute lymphoblastic leukemia.

The chain carries TRBV16 and TRBJ2-7, with 7 positions matching TRBD1. After removal of 2 bases from V and 6 bases from J, the junction contained 10 bases not matched to a gene. Germline values: CDR1 KGHSY, CDR2 FQNENV. The CDR3 is made up of 15 amino acids. CDR3 protein: CASSQRTDRAAEQYF. CDR3 nucleotide sequence: TGTGCCAGCAGCCAAAGGACCGACAGGGCGGCCGAGCAGTACTTC. Full variable domain (outside the CDR3, taken from reference TRBV16 and TRBJ2-7): GEEVAQTPKHLVRGEGQKAKLYCAPIKGHSYVFWYQQVLKNEFKFLISFQNENVFDETGMPKERFSAKCLPNSPCSLEIQATKLEDSAVYFCASSQRTDRAAEQYFGPGTRLTVT.

This clonotype has a handful of counts. This rearrangement joins TRBV5-1 to TRBJ2-7; 10 positions match TRBD1. The germline gives CDR1 SGHRS, CDR2 YFSETQ. The CDR3 consists of 14 residues. With 0 bases clipped from V and 7 bases from J, the junction kept 4 bases outside the gene matches. CDR3 loop: CASSLGTGGDEQYF. The CDR3 region has the DNA TGCGCCAGCAGCTTGGGGACAGGGGGTGATGAGCAGTACTTC.

This clonotype was detected ten times or more. This chain joins TRBV6-2 or TRBV6-3 and TRBJ1-1; TRBD1 might be the D (6 bases). Per the germline V gene, CDR1 is MNHEY and CDR2 is SVGEGT. The CDR3 sequence is 11 residues long. The ends were cut back, 5 bases at V and 7 bases at J, with 8 bases in the middle. The CDR3 coding sequence is TGTGCCAGCAGTGAGGGGGTTGAAGCTTTCTTT. As protein: CASSEGVEAFF.

This clonotype was picked up many times. The chain combines TRBV5-5 with TRBJ1-2; 11 bases agree with TRBD1. The germline V gene encodes CDR1 SGHKS and CDR2 YYEKEE (reference sequence). Trimming cost V 4 bases and J 5 bases; bases outside gene matches: 4. CDR3 length: 14 amino acids. CDR3 sequence: CASSNRDRGYGYTF. CDR3 DNA sequence: TGTGCCAGCAGCAACCGGGACAGGGGGTATGGCTACACCTTC.

This clonotype was counted at least ten times. V gene TRBV20-1 combines with J gene TRBJ2-3; D not certain. Germline V gene lookup returns CDR1 DFQATT and CDR2 SNEGSKA (reference sequence). Trimming left V 6 bases short and J 6 bases short, with 7 bases between. CDR3 length: 10 residues. CDR3 sequence: CSAPEDTQYF. CDR3 bases: TGCAGTGCCCCTGAGGATACGCAGTATTTT.

As to this clonotype: A much larger clonotype is one base distant, so this may be a read error. CDR3 sequence: CASTPSGSFGETQYF. In DNA, the CDR3 is TGTGCCAGCACCCCTAGCGGGAGTTTTGGAGAGACCCAGTACTTC. The V gene is TRBV3-1, the J gene TRBJ2-5; 10 bases are shared with TRBD2. The trim removed 7 bases at V and 4 bases at J, leaving 9 bases unmatched. Per the germline V gene, CDR1 is LGHDT and CDR2 is YNNKEL (reference sequence). This CDR3 contains 15 residues.

The chain links TRBV7-6 to TRBJ2-3, with 7 nucleotides matching TRBD2. The CDR3 is made up of 16 amino acids. V shed 5 bases, J shed 2 bases, and the junction held 10 bases outside the gene matches. Germline CDR1 reads SGHVS; CDR2 reads FNYEAQ. CDR3: CASSPVASGPTDTQYF. The CDR3, as DNA: TGTGCCAGCAGCCCAGTCGCTAGCGGCCCCACAGATACGCAGTATTTT.

The sample holds many counts of this clonotype. The CDR3 is CASSHLQGVDTGELFF. In DNA, the CDR3 is TGCGCCAGCAGCCATCTACAGGGGGTGGACACCGGGGAGCTGTTTTTT. The chain joins TRBV5-1 to TRBJ2-2; 8 bases align to TRBD1. CDR3 length: 16 residues. Germline-derived CDR1 and CDR2 are SGHRS and YFSETQ. The J segment lost 3 bases and the V segment lost 4 bases, leaving 8 bases of the junction unmatched. The full variable domain, rest sourced from reference TRBV5-1 and TRBJ2-2, is KAGVTQTPRYLIKTRGQQVTLSCSPISGHRSVSWYQQTPGQGLQFLFEYFSETQRNKGNFPGRFSGRQFSNSRSEMNVSTLELGDSALYLCASSHLQGVDTGELFFGEGSRLTVL.

This clonotype was seen many times. V is TRBV5-1 and J is TRBJ1-1; 7 nucleotides agree with TRBD1. CDR1 and CDR2 (germline): SGHRS, YFSETQ. The CDR3 is 16 amino acids. J lost 1 base, V lost 2 bases, and 8 bases had no gene match. As DNA, the CDR3 is TGCGCCAGCAGCTTATCCTGGACAGGAGAGAACACTGAAGCTTTCTTT. It yields the protein CASSLSWTGENTEAFF.

J is TRBJ2-7 and V is TRBV20-1; D may correspond to TRBD1 or TRBD2 (5 bases each). V was trimmed by 3 bases and J by 4 bases, leaving 19 bases between them. The CDR3 extends over 15 amino acids. CDR1 is DFQATT and CDR2 is SNEGSKA in the germline V gene (reference sequence). As DNA, the CDR3 is TGCAGTGCTAGGGCCGGGGACCCCGGGAAGTACGAGCAGTACTTC. This encodes CSARAGDPGKYEQYF.

This clonotype has at least ten counts. The chain combines TRBV5-1 with TRBJ2-5; 11 positions match TRBD1. This CDR3 comprises 17 residues. Germline loops: CDR1 SGHRS, CDR2 YFSETQ. V gave up 9 bases and J gave up 4 bases; unmatched junction bases: 17. CDR3 in amino acids: CATLKSPRTGGPETQYF. CDR3 nucleotide sequence: TGCGCCACTCTAAAATCCCCCAGGACAGGGGGCCCAGAGACCCAGTACTTC.

Concerning this clonotype itself: This may be a read error: a much more frequent sequence differs by one nucleotide. The chain is built from TRBV29-1 and TRBJ1-5; D gene ambiguous. The CDR3 loop spans 13 amino acids. Germline CDR1 is SQVTM and CDR2 is ANQGSEA. CDR3 bases: TGCAGCGTTCGGGCAGATAGCGATCAGCCCCAGCATTTT. Its translation is CSVRADSDQPQHF.

This clonotype occurred many times. The CDR3 spells CASRLRTSGNYEQYF. As DNA, the CDR3 is TGTGCCAGCAGACTAAGGACTAGCGGGAACTACGAGCAGTACTTC. V gene TRBV12-3 or TRBV12-4 combines with J gene TRBJ2-7; 12 bases map to TRBD2. The CDR3 covers 15 residues. V trimming: 6 bases; J trimming: 3 bases; junction bases outside the gene matches: 6.

This clonotype was found many times. The chain employs TRBV7-9 and TRBJ2-1; 9 bases are a match to TRBD2. The ends lost 2 bases at V and 8 bases at J; junction bases unmatched: 13. The CDR3 totals 17 residues. The V gene's germline CDR1 is SEHNR and CDR2 FQNEAQ (reference sequence). The CDR3 loop is CASSLPSGREGPHEQFF. For the CDR3, the DNA is TGTGCCAGCAGCTTACCCTCCGGGCGGGAGGGCCCTCATGAGCAGTTCTTC.

This clonotype came up many times. This chain links TRBV5-1 with TRBJ1-5; D remains unclear. Trimming removed 0 bases at V and 4 bases at J, with 5 bases between. Germline CDR1 and CDR2: SGHRS and YFSETQ. The CDR3 is 13 residues long. The CDR3 reads CASSLGPNQPQHF. CDR3 nucleotides: TGCGCCAGCAGCTTGGGCCCGAATCAGCCCCAGCATTTT.

This clonotype was counted at least ten times. The chain uses TRBV11-2 and TRBJ2-3; D is undetermined. Germline lookup yields CDR1 SGHAT and CDR2 FQNNGV. Trimming removed 0 bases at V and 2 bases at J, with 6 bases between. The CDR3 contains 14 residues. In nucleotides, the CDR3 is TGTGCCAGCAGCTTAGATGCCGTCACAGATACGCAGTATTTT. Residues: CASSLDAVTDTQYF.

This clonotype was counted at least ten times. The chain links TRBV11-3 to TRBJ2-1; D unresolved. This CDR3 has 14 residues. From germline, CDR1 is SGHNT and CDR2 YENEEA. V was clipped by 3 bases and J by 4 bases, with 10 bases between them. CDR3 nucleotide sequence: TGTGCCAGCAGCTTCCAGGCAAATTACAATGAGCAGTTCTTC. It encodes CASSFQANYNEQFF.

This clonotype was seen only a few times. The chain uses TRBV20-1 and TRBJ2-7; D uncertain. The CDR3 runs to 12 residues. In germline, CDR1 is DFQATT, CDR2 SNEGSKA (reference sequence). The ends were cut back, 6 bases at V and 6 bases at J, with 15 bases in the middle. The CDR3 DNA is TGCAGTGCCAGATCTGTGACTGCCGAGCAGTACTTC. As protein: CSARSVTAEQYF.

Worth noting for this clonotype: This may be a read error: a much more frequent sequence differs by one nucleotide. The chain is built from TRBV5-1 and TRBJ2-4; D unresolved. This CDR3 is 16 amino acids long. Germline CDR1 is SGHRS and CDR2 is YFSETQ. CDR3 loop: CASSLSGPQAKNSQYF. DNA of the CDR3: TGCGCCAGCAGCTTGTCAGGTCCACAAGCCAAAAACAGTCAGTACTTC.

This clonotype showed up many times. A junction end diverges from the germline sequence, so it may reflect a read error. This chain links TRBV5-6 with TRBJ2-5, with 9 bases matching TRBD2. Germline V gene data show CDR1 as SGHDT and CDR2 as YYEEEE. This CDR3 region has 14 residues. In nucleotides, the CDR3 is TGTGCCAGCAGCTTAGGACTAGCGAACCCTCTTCGCGACTTC. It translates to CASSLGLANPLRDF.

Ten or more counts support this clonotype. The chain links TRBV5-6 to TRBJ1-2; 9 positions match TRBD1. This CDR3 is built from 14 residues. V shed 0 bases and J 4 bases; nucleotides not matched to a gene: 1. Germline CDR1 and CDR2: SGHDT and YYEEEE. The CDR3 protein is CASSLGDRAYGYTF. The CDR3 DNA follows: TGTGCCAGCAGCTTGGGGGACAGGGCCTATGGCTACACCTTC.

The rearrangement uses TRBV18 and TRBJ2-7; 9 bases fit TRBD2. The J segment lost 6 bases and the V segment lost 0 bases, leaving 3 bases of the junction unmatched. This CDR3 is 14 amino acids long. From germline, CDR1 is KGHSH and CDR2 LQKENI. The CDR3 sequence is CASSPPAGGLEQYF. The CDR3 nucleotides read TGTGCCAGCTCACCACCGGCGGGAGGGCTCGAGCAGTACTTC.

Many counts were recorded for this clonotype. This chain uses TRBV25-1 with TRBJ1-5; a weak D match, TRBD1 (5 bases). Germline assignment: CDR1 MGHDK and CDR2 SYGVNS. The V gene lost 3 bases and the J gene lost 6 bases, with 15 bases spanning the gap. The CDR3 has 15 residues. Here the CDR3 DNA reads TGTGCCAGCAGTGACCACGGGGGGAAGGGTCAGCCCCAGCATTTT. It codes for CASSDHGGKGQPQHF.

The chain employs TRBV20-1 and TRBJ2-3; 9 bases fit TRBD2. The V segment lost 3 bases and the J segment 3 bases; nucleotides outside the gene matches: 13. In germline, CDR1 is DFQATT, CDR2 SNEGSKA (reference sequence). CDR3 length: 17 residues. The CDR3 protein is CSARRPAGGRVTDTQYF. CDR3 bases: TGCAGTGCTAGGCGCCCGGCGGGGGGGCGGGTGACAGATACGCAGTATTTT.

The chain combines TRBV12-3 or TRBV12-4 with TRBJ2-4, with D perhaps matching TRBD2 (5 bases). Trimming left V 1 base short and J 6 bases short, with 10 bases between. The CDR3 totals 14 residues. CDR3 in amino acids: CASSLVGGINIQYF. CDR3 DNA sequence: TGTGCCAGCAGTTTAGTTGGAGGAATAAACATTCAGTACTTC.

In its sample, this clonotype was seen many times. The chain joins TRBV4-2 to TRBJ1-2, with 9 positions matching TRBD1. J gave up 4 bases and V 3 bases, and 3 bases lay outside the gene matches. Per the germline V gene, CDR1 is LGHNA and CDR2 is YNFKEQ. There are 14 residues in the CDR3. The CDR3 sequence: CASSQGQGSYGYTF. The CDR3 DNA is TGTGCCAGCAGCCAGGGACAGGGTAGCTATGGCTACACCTTC.

This clonotype occurred once. V is TRBV7-9 and J is TRBJ2-7; 8 bases match TRBD1. CDR3 length: 16 amino acids. Germline CDR1 is SEHNR and CDR2 is FQNEAQ (reference sequence). V was pared by 2 bases and J by 1 base, with 7 bases of the junction left unmatched. CDR3 DNA: TGTGCCAGCAGCTTAATGGCACAGGGGGGTTCCTACGAGCAGTACTTC. Translation: CASSLMAQGGSYEQYF. Full variable domain (rest looked up from reference TRBV7-9 and TRBJ2-7): DTGVSQNPRHKITKRGQNVTFRCDPISEHNRLYWYRQTLGQGPEFLTYFQNEAQLEKSRLLSDRFSAERPKGSFSTLEIQRTEQGDSAMYLCASSLMAQGGSYEQYFGPGTRLTVT.